A selection of T cell receptor beta chains follows, all from one sample in a study of tumor and adjacent non-tumor tissue in lung cancer. TCRdb passed the multiplex PCR reads through MiXCR, listing each CDR3 protein once. Here the sample spans under 75,000 distinct CDR3 sequences, around two thirds being singletons. The sequenced sample was distant non-tumor lung tissue. Every receptor here comes from a woman aged 45-65 years with non-small cell lung cancer. The conserved cysteine and the conserved F or W are not part of the CDR3 here.

TRBV20-1	TRBJ2-5	SARDGLTGQGFGDTHY
TRBV25-1	TRBJ2-5	ASSESPTETQY
TRBV6-2/TRBV6-3	TRBJ1-1	AGSGDMGGYTEAF
TRBV20-1	TRBJ1-2	SASEAPLFQGGYI
TRBV20-1	TRBJ2-1	SRENRLADYNEQF
TRBV12-3/TRBV12-4	TRBJ2-2	ASSFFFLRTSNTGELF
TRBV14	TRBJ2-5	ASSQRESETQF
TRBV20-1	TRBJ1-6	SARASGGSPSPLH
TRBV12-3/TRBV12-4	TRBJ1-1	PSSFTIGGTEAF
TRBV4-1	TRBJ2-7	ASSPPGGRNRKQY
TRBV5-1	TRBJ1-2	ASSRGDNYGYT
TRBV6-2/TRBV6-3	TRBJ2-3	ARSYSKDMQY
TRBV6-2/TRBV6-3	TRBJ2-1	ASSISRGFYNELF
TRBV11-2	TRBJ2-1	ASSLEWAAERF
TRBV12-3/TRBV12-4	TRBJ2-5	ASSLGVSQETQY
TRBV6-6	TRBJ2-7	ASSPQGSIEQY
TRBV5-1	TRBJ2-3	ASSNPTGLGLAGTQY
TRBV11-1	TRBJ2-3	ASSLGSSGVNTQY
TRBV6-6	TRBJ2-2	ASSVPMVRGELF
TRBV11-2	TRBJ1-2	VSSLGAVNYGYT
TRBV4-3	TRBJ2-1	ASSQDRGRGTSYNGQF
TRBV29-1	TRBJ1-2	SVVLGHVYT
TRBV20-1	TRBJ2-5	SARRSLGVETQY
TRBV29-1	TRBJ2-7	SVVTGVGEQY
TRBV6-6	TRBJ2-5	VSSYPIRAETQY
TRBV29-1	TRBJ2-1	RVELRGSAYNKQF
TRBV7-2	TRBJ2-1	ASSGPTGSGSYEQF
TRBV29-1	TRBJ2-1	SVLGRNDEQF
TRBV11-1	TRBJ2-3	ASSLRSSGLNTQY
TRBV6-5	TRBJ2-1	ASNHLRGQVDYNGQF
TRBV11-2	TRBJ2-1	ASSAGLAEGYNEQF
TRBV4-2	TRBJ1-5	ACSRNRGQPQH
TRBV4-2	TRBJ2-3	ASSQDVTISGWADADTQY
TRBV29-1	TRBJ2-5	SVDISSDQETQY
TRBV11-2	TRBJ2-3	ASSLHTYIDTQY
TRBV11-2	TRBJ2-1	ASSLGRLPEQF
TRBV11-2	TRBJ2-1	DGSLGRLPEQF
TRBV7-9	TRBJ2-1	ASRGRTEYNEQF
TRBV12-3/TRBV12-4	TRBJ2-1	VSLPGVSSSARSSYNEQF
TRBV11-2	TRBJ2-2	ASSLEMRSFNTGELF
TRBV29-1	TRBJ2-1	SITGSASNEQF
TRBV6-2/TRBV6-3	TRBJ2-1	ASSSLASDTNYNEQF
TRBV28	TRBJ2-2	PSSPPAGGYTGELF
TRBV11-1	TRBJ2-1	ASSPVRINNELF
TRBV11-1	TRBJ2-1	SISFPPLDEQF
TRBV7-9	TRBJ2-1	ASSSGLAGGSPRVYNEQF
TRBV20-1	TRBJ2-5	GGLQEPMETPY
TRBV29-1	TRBJ2-1	RAGSLAGGPYNEQF
TRBV20-1	TRBJ2-1	SARDLEGKYNEQF
TRBV6-2/TRBV6-3	TRBJ2-1	ASKPGGTNNEQF